This T cell receptor (beta chain) derives from a study of blood T cell repertoires in COVID-19. Looking at the study overall: The United States, Italy and Spain supplied acute and convalescent COVID-19 samples. PBMCs, B-cell-depleted T cells, or T cells provided the cDNA or gDNA that made up the material.

As originally analysed: For nucleated cells, counts were estimated from reference gene primer amplification. The data were produced by immunoSEQ multiplex PCR, yet TCRdb's version contains in-frame clones alone and is incomplete. Clonal size and the V and J genes are those of that table, whereas D and trimming came from the DNA. The sample lists around 150,000 clones; 85% were seen once. The V segment lost 5 bases and the J segment 3 bases; nucleotides outside the gene matches: 9. This CDR3 contains 16 residues. Germline V CDR1 and CDR2: SGDLS, YYNGEE. The genes are TRBV9 and TRBJ1-3; 9 bases line up with TRBD1. The clonotype was recovered from a human donor with acute or convalescent COVID-19. The donor label of this sample is uncertain. The sample taken for sequencing was peripheral blood. The CDR3 region has the DNA TGTGCCAGCAGTCATCGCCCGGGACAGGGTGGAAACACCATATATTTT. Residues: CASSHRPGQGGNTIYF.